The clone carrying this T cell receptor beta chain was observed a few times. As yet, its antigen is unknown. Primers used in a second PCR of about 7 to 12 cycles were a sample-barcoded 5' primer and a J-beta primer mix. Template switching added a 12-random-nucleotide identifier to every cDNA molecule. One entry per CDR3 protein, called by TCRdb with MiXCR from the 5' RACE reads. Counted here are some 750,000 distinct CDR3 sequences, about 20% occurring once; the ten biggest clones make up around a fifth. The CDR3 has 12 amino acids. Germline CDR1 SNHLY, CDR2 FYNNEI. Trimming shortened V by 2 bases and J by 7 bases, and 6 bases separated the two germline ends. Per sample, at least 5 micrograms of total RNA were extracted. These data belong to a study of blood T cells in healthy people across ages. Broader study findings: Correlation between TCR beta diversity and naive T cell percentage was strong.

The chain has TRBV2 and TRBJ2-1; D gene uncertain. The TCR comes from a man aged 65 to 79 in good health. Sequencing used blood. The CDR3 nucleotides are TGTGCCAGCAGTGAATTGCAGAATGAGCAGTTCTTC. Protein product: CASSELQNEQFF.